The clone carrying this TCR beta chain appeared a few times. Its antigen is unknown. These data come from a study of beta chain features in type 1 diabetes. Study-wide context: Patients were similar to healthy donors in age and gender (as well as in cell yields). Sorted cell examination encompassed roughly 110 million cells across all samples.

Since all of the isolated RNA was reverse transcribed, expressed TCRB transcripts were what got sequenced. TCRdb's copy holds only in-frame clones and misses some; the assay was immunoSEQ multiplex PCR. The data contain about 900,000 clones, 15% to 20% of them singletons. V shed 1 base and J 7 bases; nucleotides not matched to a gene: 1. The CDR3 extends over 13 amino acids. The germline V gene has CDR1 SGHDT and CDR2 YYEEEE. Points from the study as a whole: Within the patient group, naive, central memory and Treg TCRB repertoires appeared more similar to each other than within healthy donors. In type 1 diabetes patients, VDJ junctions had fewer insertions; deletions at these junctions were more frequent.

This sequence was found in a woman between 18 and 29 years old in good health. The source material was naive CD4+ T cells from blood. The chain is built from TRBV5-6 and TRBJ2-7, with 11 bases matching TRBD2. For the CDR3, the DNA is TGTGCCAGCAGCTTGCGACTAGCGGGAGAGCAGTACTTC. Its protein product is CASSLRLAGEQYF.